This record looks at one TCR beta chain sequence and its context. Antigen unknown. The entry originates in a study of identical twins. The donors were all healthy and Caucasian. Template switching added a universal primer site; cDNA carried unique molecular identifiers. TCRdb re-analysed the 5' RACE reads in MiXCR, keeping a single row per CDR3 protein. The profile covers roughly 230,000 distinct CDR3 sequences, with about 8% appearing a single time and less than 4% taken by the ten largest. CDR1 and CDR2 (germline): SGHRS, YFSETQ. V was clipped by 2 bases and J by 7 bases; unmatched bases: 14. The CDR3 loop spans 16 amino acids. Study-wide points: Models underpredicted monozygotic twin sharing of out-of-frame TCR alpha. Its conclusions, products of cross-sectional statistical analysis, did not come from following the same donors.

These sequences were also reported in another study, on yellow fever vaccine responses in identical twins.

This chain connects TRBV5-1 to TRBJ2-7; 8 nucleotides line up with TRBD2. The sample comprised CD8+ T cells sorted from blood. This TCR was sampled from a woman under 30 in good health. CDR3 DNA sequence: TGCGCCAGCAGCTTCCCAGCGGGAGATGGGGTATGGGAGCAGTACTTC. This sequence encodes CASSFPAGDGVWEQYF.